This TCR beta chain was profiled in a study of shared clonotypes between healthy human individuals. Assay used: immunoSEQ multiplex PCR; TCRdb lists only in-frame clones, some missing. Of fewer than 1.4 million clones in the sample, around three quarters were seen once. V lost 1 base to trimming and J lost 4 bases, with 14 bases between them. The CDR3 is 15 residues long. Germline CDR1 and CDR2: SGHDT and YYEEEE. Sample: memory CD4+ T cells from PBMCs. Stated subset: CD45RA-negative fraction. The gene calls are TRBV5-6 and TRBJ2-5, with D possibly TRBD1 on 5 matching bases. The sequence was obtained from a man between 18 and 35 years old in good health. Some clones in this sample may be carry-over from other donors' samples. The CDR3 loop is CASSLQGARRETQYF. CDR3 nucleotide sequence: TGTGCCAGCAGCTTGCAAGGGGCGCGGAGAGAGACCCAGTACTTC.